This T cell receptor beta chain came from a study of blood T cell repertoires in COVID-19. Study as a whole: Samples of COVID-19 (acute and convalescent) were obtained from the United States, Italy and Spain. T cells, B-cell-depleted T cells, or PBMCs provided the cDNA or gDNA that served as material.

A word on this clone: The same CDR3 arises from other DNA sequences in this sample as well.

Germline V gene sequence: CDR1 SGHRS, CDR2 YFSETQ. V lost 0 bases, J lost 4 bases, and 3 bases stayed unmatched. The CDR3 runs to 14 residues. Authors' data handling: It was from reference gene primer amplification that nucleated cell counts were estimated. Here immunoSEQ multiplex PCR was the method, and the copy in TCRdb shows in-frame clones only, minus some. V and J calls and clone size are as listed in that table; D and trimming were resolved from the DNA. In the table there are some 150,000 clones, roughly 87% of which are singletons. Material: peripheral blood. This chain joins TRBV5-1 and TRBJ1-1; 7 nucleotides align to TRBD1. This sequence originates from a woman aged 55-70 years who had recovered from COVID-19. The CDR3 here is CASSLDRGGTEAFF. The DNA of the CDR3 is TGCGCCAGCAGCTTGGACAGGGGTGGCACTGAAGCTTTCTTT.